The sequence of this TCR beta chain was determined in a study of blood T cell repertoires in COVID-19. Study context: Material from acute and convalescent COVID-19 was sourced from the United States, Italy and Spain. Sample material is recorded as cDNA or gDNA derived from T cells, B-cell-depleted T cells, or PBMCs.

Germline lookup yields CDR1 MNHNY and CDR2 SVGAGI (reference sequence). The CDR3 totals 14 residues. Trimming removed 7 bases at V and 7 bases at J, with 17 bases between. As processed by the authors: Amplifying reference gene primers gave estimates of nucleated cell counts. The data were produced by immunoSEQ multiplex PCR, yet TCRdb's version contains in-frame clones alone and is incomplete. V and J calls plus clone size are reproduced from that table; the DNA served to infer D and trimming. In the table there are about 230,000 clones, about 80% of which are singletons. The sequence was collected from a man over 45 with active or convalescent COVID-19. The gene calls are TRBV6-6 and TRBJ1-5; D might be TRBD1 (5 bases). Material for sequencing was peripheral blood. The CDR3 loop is CASIAAEGTQPQHF. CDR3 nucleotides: TGTGCCAGCATCGCAGCGGAGGGGACGCAGCCCCAGCATTTT.